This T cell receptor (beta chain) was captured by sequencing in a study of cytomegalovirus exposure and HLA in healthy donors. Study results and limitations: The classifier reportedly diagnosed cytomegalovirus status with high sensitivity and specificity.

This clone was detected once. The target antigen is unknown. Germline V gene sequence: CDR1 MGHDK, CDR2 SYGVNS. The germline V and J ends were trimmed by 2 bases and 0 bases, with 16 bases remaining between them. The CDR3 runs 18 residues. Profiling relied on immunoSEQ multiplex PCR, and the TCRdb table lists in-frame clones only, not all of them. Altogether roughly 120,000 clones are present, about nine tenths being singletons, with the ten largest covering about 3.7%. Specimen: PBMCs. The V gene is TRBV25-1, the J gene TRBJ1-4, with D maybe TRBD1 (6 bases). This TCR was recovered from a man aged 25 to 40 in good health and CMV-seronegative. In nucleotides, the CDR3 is TGTGCCAGCAGTGAAAGGGGGACGGCCACGGCAACTAATGAAAAACTGTTTTTT. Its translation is CASSERGTATATNEKLFF.